These T cell receptor beta chains were read from a single sample in a study of cytomegalovirus exposure and HLA in healthy donors. Using immunoSEQ multiplex PCR, the repertoire was profiled, and TCRdb retains in-frame clones only, with some absent. This sample carries approximately 60,000 clones, just over 90% of them seen once, and the ten largest clones take 1% to 1.5%. Material: PBMCs. Source of these receptors: a young woman in good health and CMV-seronegative. Both conserved end residues are part of each CDR3. Fields, in order: CDR3 protein, CDR3 DNA, V gene, D gene, J gene, clone size. A D gene is named only where the DNA matches it firmly. Clone sizes are given selectively: once, few, many, or a class where the clone is expanded.

CDR3: CASSVTGDYGYTF
DNA: TGTGCCAGCAGCGTTACAGGGGACTATGGCTACACCTTC
V: TRBV9
D: TRBD1
J: TRBJ1-2
size: .

CDR3: CASSVSADTGQFF
DNA: TGTGCCAGCAGCGTATCGGCGGATACGGGGCAGTTCTTC
V: TRBV9
D: .
J: TRBJ2-1
size: .

CDR3: CATDSTRESSYEQYF
DNA: TGTGCCACCGATAGTACGCGGGAGAGCTCCTACGAGCAGTACTTC
V: TRBV28
D: TRBD2
J: TRBJ2-7
size: .

CDR3: CASSWDRGRGEKLFF
DNA: TGTGCCAGCAGCTGGGACAGGGGCCGGGGTGAAAAACTGTTTTTT
V: TRBV5-6
D: TRBD1
J: TRBJ1-4
size: .

CDR3: CASSVYRGTQETQYF
DNA: TGTGCCAGCAGTGTTTACAGGGGAACCCAAGAGACCCAGTACTTC
V: TRBV27
D: TRBD1
J: TRBJ2-5
size: .

CDR3: CASSLTPLAEVSYEQYF
DNA: TGCGCCAGCAGCCTCACTCCCCTAGCGGAGGTAAGCTACGAGCAGTACTTC
V: TRBV4-1
D: TRBD2
J: TRBJ2-7
size: .

CDR3: CSTSPGGTVNYGYTF
DNA: TGCAGCACCTCGCCGGGCGGGACAGTTAACTATGGCTACACCTTC
V: TRBV29-1
D: TRBD1
J: TRBJ1-2
size: .

CDR3: CAISDRGHTGELFF
DNA: TGTGCCATCAGTGACCGGGGTCACACCGGGGAGCTGTTTTTT
V: TRBV10-3
D: .
J: TRBJ2-2
size: .

CDR3: CASSTGQGAYGYTF
DNA: TGCGCCAGCAGCACTGGACAGGGGGCGTATGGCTACACCTTC
V: TRBV5-1
D: TRBD1
J: TRBJ1-2
size: .

CDR3: CASSPDRGLGYGYTF
DNA: TGTGCCAGCAGCCCGGACAGGGGGCTCGGATATGGCTACACCTTC
V: TRBV28
D: TRBD1
J: TRBJ1-2
size: .

CDR3: CASSGRDRGVADTQYF
DNA: TGTGCCAGCAGCGGCCGGGACAGGGGAGTGGCAGATACGCAGTATTTT
V: TRBV9
D: TRBD1
J: TRBJ2-3
size: .

CDR3: CATSGAYFSEQYF
DNA: TGTGCCACCAGCGGGGCATACTTTAGTGAGCAGTACTTC
V: TRBV15
D: .
J: TRBJ2-7
size: .

CDR3: CASSMGGYGSYEQYF
DNA: TGTGCCAGCAGCATGGGGGGGTACGGCTCCTACGAGCAGTACTTC
V: TRBV9
D: TRBD2
J: TRBJ2-7
size: .

CDR3: CASSFGTGGTKGQYF
DNA: TGTGCCAGCAGCTTCGGGACAGGGGGGACTAAGGGGCAGTACTTC
V: TRBV7-2
D: TRBD1
J: TRBJ2-7
size: .

CDR3: CASSSPGLATYEQYF
DNA: TGTGCCAGCAGTAGTCCGGGACTAGCGACCTACGAGCAGTACTTC
V: TRBV7-9
D: TRBD2
J: TRBJ2-7
size: .

CDR3: CASSHRGGDYGYTF
DNA: TGTGCCAGCTCCCACCGGGGTGGGGATTATGGCTACACCTTC
V: TRBV27
D: .
J: TRBJ1-2
size: .

CDR3: CASSYKRNYGYTF
DNA: TGTGCCAGCAGTTACAAGCGAAACTATGGCTACACCTTC
V: TRBV6-6
D: .
J: TRBJ1-2
size: .

CDR3: CASSYSTGMGEQFF
DNA: TGTGCCAGCAGTTACTCAACAGGGATGGGTGAGCAGTTCTTC
V: TRBV6-5
D: .
J: TRBJ2-1
size: .

CDR3: CASSAQIEGVTEAFF
DNA: TGTGCCAGCAGCGCGCAAATAGAAGGGGTCACTGAAGCTTTCTTT
V: TRBV9
D: .
J: TRBJ1-1
size: .

CDR3: CASRKNGGGPTEAFF
DNA: TGTGCCAGCAGAAAAAACGGGGGGGGCCCCACTGAAGCTTTCTTT
V: TRBV6-5
D: .
J: TRBJ1-1
size: .

CDR3: CASSSLISVSYEQYF
DNA: TGTGCCAGCAGTTCGTTGATTAGCGTATCCTACGAGCAGTACTTC
V: TRBV28
D: .
J: TRBJ2-7
size: .

CDR3: CASSRAGAGELFF
DNA: TGTGCCAGTAGCCGAGCGGGAGCCGGGGAGCTGTTTTTT
V: TRBV19
D: TRBD2
J: TRBJ2-2
size: .

CDR3: CASSLVDAEKLFF
DNA: TGTGCCAGCAGCTTAGTAGATGCTGAAAAACTGTTTTTT
V: TRBV7-9
D: .
J: TRBJ1-4
size: few

CDR3: CASSLLAGEGTQYF
DNA: TGTGCCAGCAGTTTACTAGCGGGGGAAGGGACCCAGTACTTC
V: TRBV27
D: TRBD2
J: TRBJ2-5
size: .

CDR3: CASSSRTGQGARNTEAFF
DNA: TGTGCCAGCAGCTCCCGAACCGGACAGGGGGCTCGGAACACTGAAGCTTTCTTT
V: TRBV7-6
D: TRBD1
J: TRBJ1-1
size: once

CDR3: CASSLRGNQPQHF
DNA: TGTGCCAGCAGTTTAAGAGGAAATCAGCCCCAGCATTTT
V: TRBV27
D: .
J: TRBJ1-5
size: .

CDR3: CASSIVGESYEQYF
DNA: TGTGCCAGTAGTATAGTCGGGGAATCCTACGAGCAGTACTTC
V: TRBV19
D: .
J: TRBJ2-7
size: .

CDR3: CASTLPGNYGYTF
DNA: TGTGCCAGCACCCTCCCGGGAAACTATGGCTACACCTTC
V: TRBV28
D: .
J: TRBJ1-2
size: .